The 29 T cell receptor beta chains below were found in one sample sequenced in a study of OX40 agonist ivuxolimab in advanced cancers. Clones were read by immunoSEQ multiplex PCR, and TCRdb kept only the in-frame ones, dropping some. The sample holds over 10,000 clones, roughly 80% seen once. Sequenced material: CD4+ or CD8+ T cells sorted from blood, taken in a trial of the OX40 agonist ivuxolimab. The origin of the receptors is an adult with an advanced solid tumor such as melanoma, head and neck, liver or kidney cancer.

This chain links TRBV23-1 with TRBJ1-5; the D gene is possibly TRBD1 (6 bases). TRBV23-1 is an ORF; its function is uncertain. Trimming pared 2 bases from V and 6 bases from J, leaving 23 bases between. CDR3 size: 18 residues. The CDR3 loop reads CASSQPIPMRSGVQPQHF. The CDR3 DNA reads TGCGCCAGCAGTCAACCGATCCCTATGAGGTCAGGGGTTCAGCCCCAGCATTTT.

This chain connects TRBV4-2 to TRBJ1-2; 9 bases line up with TRBD1. V lost 0 bases to trimming and J lost 6 bases; unmatched junction nucleotides: 5. The CDR3 loop spans 15 amino acids. Germline V lookup: CDR1 LGHNA, CDR2 YNFKEQ. CDR3 amino acids: CASSQETGGQDGYTF. The CDR3 bases are TGTGCCAGCAGCCAAGAAACAGGGGGCCAGGATGGCTACACCTTC.

By sample share, this clone is medium-sized (0.01 to 0.1%). The chain employs TRBV7-3 and TRBJ2-1; perhaps TRBD2 as D (5 bases). CDR1 SGHTA and CDR2 FQGTGA come from the germline V gene. Trimming cost V 8 bases and J 8 bases, with 19 bases left between them. This CDR3 region has 14 residues. The CDR3 reads CASSPDLNRDEQFF. CDR3 coding DNA: TGTGCCAGCTCCCCGGACTTAAATAGGGATGAGCAGTTCTTC.

This clone was detected once. The CDR3 DNA is TGTGCCAGCAGTTTATCGTCAGGATTCTACGAGCAGTACTTC. The encoded protein is CASSLSSGFYEQYF. This chain links TRBV27 with TRBJ2-7; D gene unclear. This CDR3 region has 14 residues. Per the germline V gene, CDR1 is MNHEY and CDR2 is SMNVEV (reference sequence). V was trimmed by 0 bases and J by 3 bases, leaving 9 bases between them.

This chain connects TRBV23-1 to TRBJ2-7, with TRBD2 identical over 7 bases. TRBV23-1 is reported as an ORF; its role is uncertain. The CDR3 runs to 17 residues. Losses at the gene ends were 9 bases for V and 2 bases for J; bases not matched to a gene: 19. CDR3 amino acids: CARFSPKRGGSPYEQYF. In nucleotides, the CDR3 is TGCGCCAGGTTTAGCCCCAAGCGGGGCGGGAGCCCCTACGAGCAGTACTTC.

This chain connects TRBV4-1 to TRBJ1-1; D gene unclear. The CDR3 covers 14 residues. Germline CDR1 MGHRA, CDR2 YSYEKL. V was shortened by 1 base and J by 4 bases, with 10 bases between the two germline ends. CDR3 sequence reads: CASSQGGEGTEAFF. Here the CDR3 DNA reads TGCGCCAGCAGCCAAGGTGGGGAGGGCACTGAAGCTTTCTTT.

This clone came up a few times. The V gene is TRBV6-6, the J gene TRBJ1-2; D might be TRBD1 (6 bases). CDR1 is MNHNY, CDR2 SVGAGI, per germline (reference sequence). CDR3 size: 13 residues. The ends were cut back, 4 bases at V and 4 bases at J, with 10 bases in the middle. The DNA for the CDR3 is TGTGCCAGCAGTTCCACAGGGCGCTATGGCTACACCTTC. This encodes CASSSTGRYGYTF.

This sequence joins TRBV28 and TRBJ1-1; D ambiguous. Germline CDR1 is MDHEN and CDR2 is SYDVKM. With 4 bases removed from V and 1 base from J, the gap between germline ends came to 16 bases. The CDR3 spans 16 residues. The CDR3 nucleotides read TGTGCCAGCAGTTCCCCACGAGTTTTGGGGAACACTGAAGCTTTCTTT. Its translation is CASSSPRVLGNTEAFF.

The chain carries TRBV7-6 and TRBJ1-5; no clear D. Trimming cost V 2 bases and J 3 bases, with 2 bases left between them. This CDR3 comprises 12 residues. CDR1 and CDR2 from the germline V gene are SGHVS and FNYEAQ. The CDR3 sequence is CASSLHNQPQHF. CDR3 in DNA: TGTGCCAGCAGCTTACACAATCAGCCCCAGCATTTT.

This clone was observed a few times. V gene TRBV28 combines with J gene TRBJ2-5; 8 bases fit TRBD2. The CDR3 runs 16 residues. Unmatched junction bases numbered 8, after V lost 3 bases and J lost 2 bases. Germline CDR1 is MDHEN and CDR2 is SYDVKM. CDR3 residues: CASSLYPSGRQETQYF. DNA of the CDR3: TGTGCCAGCAGTTTGTATCCTAGCGGGCGTCAAGAGACCCAGTACTTC.

A single count supports this clone. V usage is TRBV11-2 and J usage is TRBJ2-3; a weak D match, TRBD1 (5 bases). The CDR3 totals 15 residues. CDR1 is SGHAT and CDR2 is FQNNGV in the germline V gene. Trimming shortened V by 2 bases and J by 0 bases, and 9 bases separated the two germline ends. Here the CDR3 reads CASSLWGRSTDTQYF. DNA of the CDR3: TGTGCCAGCAGCTTATGGGGCCGTAGCACAGATACGCAGTATTTT.

The chain carries TRBV7-2 and TRBJ2-7, with TRBD2 matching 11 bases. The CDR3 loop spans 15 amino acids. Germline V gene lookup returns CDR1 SGHTA and CDR2 FQGNSA. With 5 bases clipped from V and 3 bases from J, the junction kept 6 bases outside the gene matches. In DNA form, the CDR3 reads TGTGCCAGCAGCACGGGACTAGCGGTTAGCTACGAGCAGTACTTC. Encoded protein: CASSTGLAVSYEQYF.

The chain employs TRBV9 and TRBJ1-3; TRBD1 might be the D (5 bases). The germline V gene has CDR1 SGDLS and CDR2 YYNGEE. The CDR3 loop spans 15 amino acids. The V gene lost 0 bases and the J gene lost 0 bases, with 7 bases spanning the gap. The CDR3 region has the DNA TGTGCCAGCAGCGTAGACGGGACCTCTGGAAACACCATATATTTT. It translates to CASSVDGTSGNTIYF.

The chain carries TRBV2 and TRBJ1-1, with D unresolved. Deletions cut 11 bases from V and 4 bases from J, with 20 bases between. Per germline, CDR1 SNHLY and CDR2 FYNNEI. CDR3 length: 14 residues. CDR3 nucleotide sequence: TGTGCCCTCGGGAGTCACCTTAGCGGCACTGAAGCTTTCTTT. As protein: CALGSHLSGTEAFF.

The chain is built from TRBV28 and TRBJ1-1; D remains ambiguous. V lost 2 bases, J lost 4 bases, and 2 bases lay in between. This CDR3 comprises 11 residues. Germline CDR1 MDHEN, CDR2 SYDVKM. CDR3 DNA: TGTGCCAGCAGTTTAAGCACTGAAGCTTTCTTT. Amino acids: CASSLSTEAFF.

This clone has only a few counts. V gene TRBV5-6 combines with J gene TRBJ2-2; D possibly corresponds to TRBD2 (5 bases). This CDR3 comprises 13 residues. Trimming shortened V by 4 bases and J by 5 bases, and 9 bases separated the two germline ends. Germline V lookup: CDR1 SGHDT, CDR2 YYEEEE. The CDR3 DNA sequence: TGTGCCAGCAGCGTGGCGGGTACCGGGGAGCTGTTTTTT. As protein: CASSVAGTGELFF.

V is TRBV6-1 and J is TRBJ2-1; D not resolved. There are 13 residues in the CDR3. Germline CDR1 and CDR2: MNHNS and SASEGT. V lost 2 bases and J 3 bases, leaving 5 bases between the germline ends. The CDR3 is CASSEPNYNEQFF. CDR3 sequence (DNA): TGTGCCAGCAGTGAACCTAACTACAATGAGCAGTTCTTC.

The chain joins TRBV27 to TRBJ2-1; 9 positions match TRBD2. The CDR3 length is 16 residues. J lost 0 bases, V lost 6 bases, and 6 bases had no gene match. Germline-derived CDR1 and CDR2 are MNHEY and SMNVEV (reference sequence). The CDR3 DNA reads as TGTGCCAGCAGAATCGGACTAGCGAGCTCCTACAATGAGCAGTTCTTC. Amino acid sequence: CASRIGLASSYNEQFF.

The chain is built from TRBV4-1 and TRBJ2-1, with D perhaps TRBD1 or TRBD2 (6 bases each). The CDR3 is 15 residues long. In germline, CDR1 is MGHRA, CDR2 YSYEKL. V dropped 1 base and J dropped 8 bases, with 15 bases sitting between them. This chain's CDR3 is CASSQVSAGHDEQFF. For the CDR3, the DNA is TGCGCCAGCAGCCAAGTCAGCGCGGGACACGATGAGCAGTTCTTC.

This clone occurred once. This chain links TRBV28 with TRBJ2-1; D not resolved. The CDR3 totals 12 residues. Germline V gene lookup returns CDR1 MDHEN and CDR2 SYDVKM. V was shortened by 3 bases and J by 7 bases, with 7 bases between the two germline ends. In DNA form, the CDR3 reads TGTGCCAGCAGTTTCCCCGGGAATGAGCAGTTCTTC. It yields the protein CASSFPGNEQFF.

The chain couples TRBV7-3 to TRBJ1-6; 9 nucleotides align to TRBD1. Trimming took 3 bases from V and 9 from J; bases not matched to a gene: 3. The CDR3 is 14 residues long. CDR1 and CDR2 from the germline V gene are SGHTA and FQGTGA. The CDR3 region has the DNA TGTGCCAGCAGCTTGACAGGGGGAACTTCACCCCTCCACTTT. It codes for CASSLTGGTSPLHF.

V is TRBV5-4 and J is TRBJ1-3; 10 bases align to TRBD1. V lost 3 bases to trimming and J lost 4 bases; unmatched junction nucleotides: 4. This CDR3 has 15 amino acids. The germline V gene has CDR1 SGHNT and CDR2 YYREEE (reference sequence). The CDR3 loop reads CASSSGQGDGNTIYF. The CDR3 DNA follows: TGTGCCAGCAGCTCAGGACAGGGGGACGGAAACACCATATATTTT.

The chain carries TRBV10-3 and TRBJ2-1; D ambiguous. V was shortened by 3 bases and J by 7 bases, with 10 bases between the two germline ends. This CDR3 region has 13 residues. Germline loops: CDR1 ENHRY, CDR2 SYGVKD. The CDR3 bases are TGTGCCATCAGTGATGAAGATACGAATGAGCAGTTCTTC. It encodes CAISDEDTNEQFF.

J is TRBJ2-7 and V is TRBV10-3, with D possibly being TRBD1 (5 bases). The V and J ends lost 6 bases and 0 bases respectively, with 18 bases between them. Germline assignment: CDR1 ENHRY and CDR2 SYGVKD. CDR3 size: 16 residues. The DNA for the CDR3 is TGTGCCATCAGCGAACCAACCCGACAGTACTCCTACGAGCAGTACTTC. Its translation is CAISEPTRQYSYEQYF.

The chain joins TRBV5-5 to TRBJ2-7; D is possibly TRBD1 or TRBD2 (5 bases each). V was cut by 0 bases and J by 2 bases, with 12 bases left in between. The CDR3 extends over 15 amino acids. CDR1 is SGHKS, CDR2 YYEKEE, per germline (reference sequence). CDR3 coding DNA: TGTGCCAGCAGCTTGGCCGCCGGGACCGCCTACGAGCAGTACTTC. Amino acid sequence: CASSLAAGTAYEQYF.

The chain is built from TRBV10-3 and TRBJ2-2; D not certain. CDR1 and CDR2 from the germline V gene are ENHRY and SYGVKD. Trimming shortened V by 10 bases and J by 1 base, and 13 bases separated the two germline ends. CDR3 length: 14 amino acids. CDR3 sequence reads: CATTSAGNTGELFF. DNA of the CDR3: TGTGCCACCACCTCGGCAGGGAACACCGGGGAGCTGTTTTTT.

This chain connects TRBV18 to TRBJ2-3; 7 bases are a match to TRBD2. The CDR3 has 16 residues. V trimming: 0 bases; J trimming: 6 bases; junction bases outside the gene matches: 9. The germline CDR1 and CDR2 sequences are KGHSH and LQKENI. The CDR3 loop is CASSPPREGTGDTQYF. CDR3 DNA sequence: TGTGCCAGCTCACCACCGAGGGAGGGGACCGGGGATACGCAGTATTTT. The complete variable domain, with remaining parts taken from reference TRBV18 and TRBJ2-3, reads NAGVMQNPRHLVRRRGQEARLRCSPMKGHSHVYWYRQLPEEGLKFMVYLQKENIIDESGMPKERFSAEFPKEGPSILRIQQVVRGDSAAYFCASSPPREGTGDTQYFGPGTRLTVL.

This chain links TRBV2 with TRBJ2-1; 8 nucleotides match TRBD2. Germline CDR1 SNHLY, CDR2 FYNNEI. J gave up 6 bases and V 4 bases, and 5 bases lay outside the gene matches. The CDR3 has 14 residues. CDR3 nucleotide sequence: TGTGCCAGCAGTGGCGGGAGGAATCCCAATGAGCAGTTCTTC. The encoded protein is CASSGGRNPNEQFF.

This chain links TRBV20-1 with TRBJ2-5, with unresolved D. Germline values: CDR1 DFQATT, CDR2 SNEGSKA (reference sequence). V was pared by 6 bases and J by 3 bases, with 8 bases between. This CDR3 has 11 amino acids. The CDR3 loop is CSAPREETQYF. The CDR3 nucleotides are TGCAGTGCCCCACGGGAAGAGACCCAGTACTTC.